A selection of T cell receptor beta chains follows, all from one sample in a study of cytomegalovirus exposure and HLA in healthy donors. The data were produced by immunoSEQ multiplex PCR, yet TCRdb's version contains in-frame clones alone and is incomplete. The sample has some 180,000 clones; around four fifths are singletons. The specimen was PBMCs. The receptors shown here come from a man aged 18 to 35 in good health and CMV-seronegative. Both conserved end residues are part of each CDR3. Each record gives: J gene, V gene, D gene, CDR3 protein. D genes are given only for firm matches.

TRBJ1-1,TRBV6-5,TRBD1,CASGYRGGNTEAFF
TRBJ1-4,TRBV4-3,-,CASSPTEEVTEKLFF
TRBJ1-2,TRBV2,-,CASSEGPGYGYTF
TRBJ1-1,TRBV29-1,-,CSVLTIGQRRSEAFF
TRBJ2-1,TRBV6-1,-,CASMEGSSYNEQFF
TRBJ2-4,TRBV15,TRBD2,CATSRDGLAGGLAKNIQYF
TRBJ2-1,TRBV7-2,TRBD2,CASSPGGGGLSREQFF
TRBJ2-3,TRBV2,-,CASSGRGAADTQYF
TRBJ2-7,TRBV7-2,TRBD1,CASSLAVGGMEQYF
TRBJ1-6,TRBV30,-,CAWSSDSVAPLHF
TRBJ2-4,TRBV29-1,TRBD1,CSAAGTGRENIQYF
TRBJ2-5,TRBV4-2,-,CASSLADRLETQYF
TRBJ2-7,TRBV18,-,CASSPIYLTSYEQYF
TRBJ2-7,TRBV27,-,CASSSQGQAYEQYF
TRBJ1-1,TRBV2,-,CASSEFPEVSNTEAFF
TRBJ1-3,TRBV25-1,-,CASSEYRPGGSGNTIYF
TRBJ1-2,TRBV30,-,CAWSLQSTGGYTF
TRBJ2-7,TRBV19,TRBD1,CASRPKPGQGTSYEQYF
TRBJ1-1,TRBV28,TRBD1,CASSLRDRGGGKAFF
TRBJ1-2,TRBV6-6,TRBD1,CASSYIGTGVGGYTF
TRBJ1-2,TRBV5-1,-,CASSSGGGERAGYTF
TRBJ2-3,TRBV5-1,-,CASSLDGTSTDTQYF
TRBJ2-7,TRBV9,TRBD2,CASSTSGTTYEQYF
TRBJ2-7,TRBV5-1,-,CASSLGQGLYEQYF
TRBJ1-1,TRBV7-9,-,CASSSGQEGWAFF
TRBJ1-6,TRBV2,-,CASTPDRLLNSPLHF
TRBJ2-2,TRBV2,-,CASRRGQITGELFF
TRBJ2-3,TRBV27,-,CATAPLRLVSIHF
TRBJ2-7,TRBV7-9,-,CASSLGLYYEQYF
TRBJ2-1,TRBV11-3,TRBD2,CASSPDGTSYNEQFF
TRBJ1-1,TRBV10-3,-,CAISESGPTAGEAFF
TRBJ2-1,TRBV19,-,CASSISWPNGPYNEQFF
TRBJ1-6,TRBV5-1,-,CASRWRAVNNSPLHF
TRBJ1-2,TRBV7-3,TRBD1,CASSPQAGTANYGYTF
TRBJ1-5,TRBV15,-,CATRDSHSQPQHF
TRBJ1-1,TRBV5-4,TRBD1,CASSPGDSEAFF
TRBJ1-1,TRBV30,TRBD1,CAWTGGTGWAEAFF
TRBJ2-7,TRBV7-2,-,CASSRAGASQLYEQYF
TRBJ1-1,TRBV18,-,CASSPLDSALNTEAFF
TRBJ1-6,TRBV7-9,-,CASSLALGHNSPLHF
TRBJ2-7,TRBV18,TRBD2,CASSPLLAGGFSYEQYF